Sequencing of this TCR beta chain was carried out in a study of cytomegalovirus exposure and HLA in healthy donors. CDR1 is MNHNS, CDR2 SASEGT, per germline. V was clipped by 6 bases and J by 6 bases; unmatched bases: 6. The CDR3 is 14 amino acids. 60 Vbeta and 13 Jbeta primers were used in PCR. Sequencing was performed with immunoSEQ multiplex PCR; in TCRdb, only in-frame clones are kept and a portion is missing. Altogether over 50,000 clones are present, under 85% being singletons, with the ten largest covering approximately 50%. Overall study results and limits: The HLA-A and HLA-B alleles of most subjects were reportedly predicted accurately from TCR beta sequences. In vitro, a few CMV-associated chains proved specific for CMV antigens. Judged likely to be a sequencing artifact was a cluster of highly shared sequence variants. TCR beta chain V- and J-gene trimming was linked, in a later analysis, to a missense variant in DCLRE1C.

For this clone: Its antigen remains unidentified.

The sequence came from a man aged 45-65 years in good health and CMV-seropositive. The V gene is TRBV6-1, the J gene TRBJ2-2, with 8 bases lining up with TRBD1. Input material: PBMCs. This CDR3 is CASSRQGTAGELFF. CDR3 sequence (DNA): TGTGCCAGCAGCAGACAGGGGACGGCCGGGGAGCTGTTTTTT.